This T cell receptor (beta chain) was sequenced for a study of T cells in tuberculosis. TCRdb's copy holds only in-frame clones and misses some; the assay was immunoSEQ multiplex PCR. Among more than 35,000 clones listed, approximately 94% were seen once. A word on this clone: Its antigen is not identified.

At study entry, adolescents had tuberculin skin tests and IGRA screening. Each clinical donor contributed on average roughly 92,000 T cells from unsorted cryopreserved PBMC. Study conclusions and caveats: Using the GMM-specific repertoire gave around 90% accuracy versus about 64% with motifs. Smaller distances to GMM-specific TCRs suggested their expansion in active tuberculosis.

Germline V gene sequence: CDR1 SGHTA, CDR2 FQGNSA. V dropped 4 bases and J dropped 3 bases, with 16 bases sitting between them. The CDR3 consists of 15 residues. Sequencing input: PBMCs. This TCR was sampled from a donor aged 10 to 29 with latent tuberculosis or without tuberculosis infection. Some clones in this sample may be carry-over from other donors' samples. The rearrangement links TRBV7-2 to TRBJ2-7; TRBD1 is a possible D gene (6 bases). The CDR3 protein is CASSSHRVLGYEQYF. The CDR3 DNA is TGTGCCAGCAGCTCCCACAGGGTACTTGGCTACGAGCAGTACTTC.